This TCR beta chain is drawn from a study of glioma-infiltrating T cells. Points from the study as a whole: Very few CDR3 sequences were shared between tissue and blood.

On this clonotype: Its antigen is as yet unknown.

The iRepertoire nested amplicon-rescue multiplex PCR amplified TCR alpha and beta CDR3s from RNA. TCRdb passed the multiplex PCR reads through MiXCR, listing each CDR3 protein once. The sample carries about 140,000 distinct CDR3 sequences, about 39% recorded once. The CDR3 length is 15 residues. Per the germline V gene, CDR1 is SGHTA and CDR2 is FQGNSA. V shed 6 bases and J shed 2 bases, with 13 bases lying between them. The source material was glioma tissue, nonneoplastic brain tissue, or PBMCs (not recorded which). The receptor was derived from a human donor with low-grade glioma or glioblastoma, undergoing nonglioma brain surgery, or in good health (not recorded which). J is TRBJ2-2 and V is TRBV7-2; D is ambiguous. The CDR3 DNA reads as TGTGCCAGCAGGCCCCCGGGCCGCAACACCGGGGAGCTGTTTTTT. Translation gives CASRPPGRNTGELFF. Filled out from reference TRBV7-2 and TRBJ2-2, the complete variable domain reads GAGVSQSPSNKVTEKGKDVELRCDPISGHTALYWYRQSLGQGLEFLIYFQGNSAPDKSGLPSDRFSAERTGGSVSTLTIQRTQQEDSAVYLCASRPPGRNTGELFFGEGSRLTVL.